The 17 T cell receptor beta chains reported below all come from one sample, sequenced in a study of blood T cell repertoires in COVID-19. Assay: immunoSEQ multiplex PCR; the TCRdb copy retains only in-frame clones and omits some. Of roughly 62,000 clones in the sample, around 82% are singletons; the top ten hold around 9.6%. The sequenced material came from peripheral blood. These receptors were collected from a man aged 80 or over with COVID-19, enrolled during active disease.

The chain joins TRBV18 to TRBJ1-1; D is ambiguous. Germline-derived CDR1 and CDR2 are KGHSH and LQKENI. V gave up 2 bases and J gave up 5 bases, with 9 bases separating them. CDR3 length: 13 amino acids. CDR3 nucleotide sequence: TGTGCCAGCTCACCAACTGGTACGACTGAAGCTTTCTTT. Its protein product is CASSPTGTTEAFF.

The CDR3 DNA follows: TGTGCCAGCAGTCCGAGAAGGACACCTAGCAATCAGCCCCAGCATTTT. Translated, it gives CASSPRRTPSNQPQHF. The rearrangement uses TRBV27 and TRBJ1-5, with D tentatively TRBD1 (5 bases). V lost 5 bases, J lost 0 bases, and 14 bases lay in between. Germline values: CDR1 MNHEY, CDR2 SMNVEV (reference sequence). There are 16 residues in the CDR3.

The gene calls are TRBV7-8 and TRBJ2-1, with 11 nucleotides matching TRBD2. The CDR3 totals 14 residues. With V trimmed by 6 bases and J by 8 bases, 6 bases remained unmatched. Germline CDR1 reads SGHVS; CDR2 reads FQNEAQ. The CDR3 DNA reads TGTGCCAGCAGATCGCCGGGACTAGCGGATGAGCAGTTCTTC. As protein: CASRSPGLADEQFF.

This chain uses TRBV28 with TRBJ1-5; D is undetermined. The ends were cut back, 11 bases at V and 2 bases at J, with 19 bases in the middle. This CDR3 is built from 15 residues. The germline CDR1 and CDR2 sequences are MDHEN and SYDVKM. CDR3 nucleotides: TGTGCCTGCGAGGTGGAGGGAAGGGGCAATCAGCCCCAGCATTTT. Translating gives CACEVEGRGNQPQHF.

CDR3 in DNA: TGTGCCAGCAGCCACGGACAGGGCGGTGGCTACACCTTC. Its protein is CASSHGQGGGYTF. The genes are TRBV2 and TRBJ1-2, with 8 bases aligning to TRBD1. Germline CDR1 SNHLY, CDR2 FYNNEI. V gave up 6 bases and J gave up 7 bases; unmatched junction bases: 7. CDR3 length: 13 residues. The whole variable domain, filled in from reference TRBV2 and TRBJ1-2, reads EPEVTQTPSHQVTQMGQEVILRCVPISNHLYFYWYRQILGQKVEFLVSFYNNEISEKSEIFDDQFSVERPDGSNFTLKIRSTKLEDSAMYFCASSHGQGGGYTFGSGTRLTVV.

The chain uses TRBV21-1 and TRBJ1-1. TRBV21-1 is marked as a pseudogene. CDR3 length equals 14 residues. CDR3 in DNA: TGTGCCAGCAGTCCAACCGGGGAGAGCACTGAAGCTTTCTTT. Its translation: CASSPTGESTEAFF.

V usage is TRBV19 and J usage is TRBJ1-5; TRBD1 might be the D (6 bases). Germline values: CDR1 LNHDA, CDR2 SQIVND (reference sequence). The CDR3 is 18 amino acids. Trimming pared 0 bases from V and 3 bases from J, leaving 18 bases between. CDR3 sequence (DNA): TGTGCCAGTAGTATAGATTTCCACAGGGAAGGGTCCAATCAGCCCCAGCATTTT. As protein: CASSIDFHREGSNQPQHF.

The rearrangement links TRBV5-6 to TRBJ1-1, with a tentative D call TRBD1 (5 bases). This CDR3 comprises 15 residues. Trimming took off 2 bases at V and 1 base at J, with 12 bases between the two ends. Germline V gene lookup returns CDR1 SGHDT and CDR2 YYEEEE. The CDR3 DNA follows: TGTGCCAGCAGCTTCCCTGGGGGGGGGAACACTGAAGCTTTCTTT. It specifies CASSFPGGGNTEAFF.

The chain combines TRBV28 with TRBJ2-7; perhaps TRBD1 as D (6 bases). Germline V gives CDR1 MDHEN, CDR2 SYDVKM. V was pared by 4 bases and J by 0 bases, with 16 bases between. The CDR3 covers 16 residues. CDR3 coding DNA: TGTGCCAGCAGTTCCGGGGACACCCGAAGCTCCTACGAGCAGTACGTC. Protein product: CASSSGDTRSSYEQYV.

The rearrangement joins TRBV7-2 to TRBJ2-3; TRBD2 matches 8 bases. The trim removed 5 bases at V and 6 bases at J, leaving 10 bases unmatched. Per the germline V gene, CDR1 is SGHTA and CDR2 is FQGNSA. This CDR3 contains 15 residues. CDR3 amino acids: CASSRGGTFADTQYF. CDR3 in DNA: TGTGCCAGCAGCCGCGGGGGGACATTTGCGGATACGCAGTATTTT. Full variable domain (missing parts from reference TRBV7-2 and TRBJ2-3): GAGVSQSPSNKVTEKGKDVELRCDPISGHTALYWYRQSLGQGLEFLIYFQGNSAPDKSGLPSDRFSAERTGGSVSTLTIQRTQQEDSAVYLCASSRGGTFADTQYFGPGTRLTVL.

This clone appeared once. The V call is TRBV24-1, the J call TRBJ2-2; 15 positions match TRBD2. The CDR3 extends over 17 amino acids. V shed 3 bases, J shed 5 bases, and the junction held 3 bases outside the gene matches. Germline V gene data show CDR1 as KGHDR and CDR2 as SFDVKD. The CDR3 bases are TGTGCCACCAGTGATCCCGGACTAGCGGGAGGGACCGGGGAGCTGTTTTTT. It yields the protein CATSDPGLAGGTGELFF.

This clone was seen once. The rearrangement joins TRBV29-1 to TRBJ2-2; 7 bases match TRBD2. CDR1 SQVTM and CDR2 ANQGSEA come from the germline V gene. Losses at the gene ends were 4 bases for V and 5 bases for J; bases not matched to a gene: 16. This CDR3 is 17 amino acids long. The CDR3 is CSVGGGLAAMRTGELFF. In DNA, the CDR3 is TGCAGCGTTGGGGGCGGTCTAGCGGCCATGCGAACCGGGGAGCTGTTTTTT.

The chain links TRBV19 to TRBJ1-1; a possible D gene is TRBD1 (6 bases). In germline, CDR1 is LNHDA, CDR2 SQIVND (reference sequence). V was shortened by 5 bases and J by 2 bases, with 21 bases between the two germline ends. The CDR3 has 17 amino acids. Here the CDR3 reads CASSSSRYRDTNTEAFF. In DNA, the CDR3 is TGTGCCAGTAGTTCTTCCAGATATAGGGACACCAACACTGAAGCTTTCTTT.

This clone came up once. The chain has TRBV4-3 and TRBJ1-4; a weak D match, TRBD1 (5 bases). The CDR3 sequence is 15 residues long. Germline V lookup: CDR1 LGHNA, CDR2 YSLEER. Deletions cut 4 bases from V and 5 bases from J, with 14 bases between. CDR3 loop: CASSLNMGGNEKLFF. Written as DNA, the CDR3 is TGCGCCAGCAGCCTTAATATGGGGGGGAATGAAAAACTGTTTTTT.

This chain links TRBV29-1 with TRBJ2-2; 7 nucleotides agree with TRBD1. The CDR3 totals 14 residues. V trimming: 3 bases; J trimming: 4 bases; junction bases outside the gene matches: 5. CDR1 SQVTM and CDR2 ANQGSEA come from the germline V gene. The CDR3 spells CSVERGRGTGELFF. The CDR3, as DNA: TGCAGCGTTGAGAGGGGGCGCGGCACCGGGGAGCTGTTTTTT.

The chain links TRBV6-5 to TRBJ1-5; D is perhaps TRBD1 (6 bases). Germline lookup yields CDR1 MNHEY and CDR2 SVGAGI. The CDR3 runs 15 residues. Trimming took off 2 bases at V and 2 bases at J, with 10 bases between the two ends. CDR3 protein: CASSYAGAGNQPQHF. The CDR3 DNA reads TGTGCCAGCAGTTACGCGGGGGCCGGCAATCAGCCCCAGCATTTT.

The genes are TRBV30 and TRBJ1-1; D unclear. CDR3 length: 12 residues. Trimming shortened V by 2 bases and J by 4 bases, and 8 bases separated the two germline ends. Germline V CDR1 and CDR2: GTSNPN, SVGIG (reference sequence). The CDR3 nucleotides read TGTGCCTGGAGTCTGGTGAGCACTGAAGCTTTCTTT. Its protein is CAWSLVSTEAFF.